These 2 T cell receptor beta chains came from one sample sequenced in a study of blood T cells in healthy people across ages. Alongside a J-beta primer mix, a sample-barcoded 5' primer served in a second PCR lasting about 7 to 11 cycles. TCRdb re-analysed the 5' RACE reads in MiXCR, keeping a single row per CDR3 protein. Of 1.6 million or so distinct CDR3 sequences listed, about 35% are singletons. The sample taken for sequencing was blood. Receptor source: a woman aged 25 to 45 in good health.

This chain links TRBV18 with TRBJ1-1; possible D gene TRBD1, 6 bases. V was shortened by 0 bases and J by 3 bases, with 20 bases between the two germline ends. The CDR3 runs 18 residues. Germline loops: CDR1 KGHSH, CDR2 LQKENI. CDR3 sequence: CASSPPLGAIGWDTEAFF. The CDR3 DNA sequence: TGTGCCAGCTCACCACCGTTGGGGGCGATTGGATGGGACACTGAAGCTTTCTTT.

Only a few counts were recorded for this clonotype. This chain uses TRBV4-1 with TRBJ1-3; D ambiguous. The CDR3 has 14 amino acids. Germline CDR1 is MGHRA and CDR2 is YSYEKL. Trimming took off 1 base at V and 4 bases at J, with 8 bases between the two ends. CDR3 residues: CASSQVTGGNTIYF. Here the CDR3 DNA reads TGCGCCAGCAGCCAAGTTACTGGGGGAAACACCATATATTTT.